The source of this T cell receptor beta chain is a study of graft-versus-host responses after intestinal transplantation. Overall study context: Isolated intestinal, liver-intestinal, or multivisceral transplants were what recipients had.

Study-level points and caveats: The marrow of recipients harbored GvH clones, and ileum or blood showed some of them first. Early HvG declines after transplant were associated with peak circulating GvH clone levels.

Sequenced by immunoSEQ multiplex PCR; TCRdb stores in-frame clones only, minus some. The sample has around 87,000 clones, 85% to 95% seen once. This clone was detected a few times. As yet, its antigen is unknown. Germline V gene sequence: CDR1 MGHRA, CDR2 YSYEKL. Trimming took 3 bases from V and 1 from J, leaving 9 bases between them. The CDR3 is made up of 14 amino acids. The input for sequencing was unstimulated CD8+ T cells sorted from spleen or lymph node cells, taken before transplant. The sequence was collected from a human donor who was the organ donor for an intestinal transplant. This chain joins TRBV4-1 and TRBJ1-1; no definite D call. The chain's CDR3 is CASSHVNGNTEAFF. The CDR3 DNA reads TGCGCCAGCAGCCACGTTAACGGGAACACTGAAGCTTTCTTT.